This TCR beta chain is drawn from a study of cytomegalovirus exposure and HLA in healthy donors. Study outcomes and limitations: Most sequenced TCRs were rare (though some public TCRs occurred in many donors). It was found in a later analysis that first-cohort TCR clusters tended to co-occur in the 90 to 150 validation repertoires.

The protocol was immunoSEQ multiplex PCR, while the TCRdb copy is restricted to in-frame clones and leaves out a portion. Here the sample spans 170,000 or so clones, roughly 85% being singletons. In germline, CDR1 is SGHAT, CDR2 FQNNGV. Trimming shortened V by 2 bases and J by 8 bases, and 15 bases separated the two germline ends. The CDR3 is made up of 14 amino acids. As for this clone: Its antigen is not known.

The source is a man younger than 35 in good health and CMV-seropositive. The sequenced material came from PBMCs. The chain combines TRBV11-2 with TRBJ1-2; possible D gene TRBD1, 6 bases. DNA for the CDR3: TGTGCCAGCAGCTTATTGGGGGCTCCCAGAGGCTACACCTTC. Its translation is CASSLLGAPRGYTF. The whole variable domain, remainder taken from reference TRBV11-2 and TRBJ1-2, is EAGVAQSPRYKIIEKRQSVAFWCNPISGHATLYWYQQILGQGPKLLIQFQNNGVVDDSQLPKDRFSAERLKGVDSTLKIQPAKLEDSAVYLCASSLLGAPRGYTFGSGTRLTVV.